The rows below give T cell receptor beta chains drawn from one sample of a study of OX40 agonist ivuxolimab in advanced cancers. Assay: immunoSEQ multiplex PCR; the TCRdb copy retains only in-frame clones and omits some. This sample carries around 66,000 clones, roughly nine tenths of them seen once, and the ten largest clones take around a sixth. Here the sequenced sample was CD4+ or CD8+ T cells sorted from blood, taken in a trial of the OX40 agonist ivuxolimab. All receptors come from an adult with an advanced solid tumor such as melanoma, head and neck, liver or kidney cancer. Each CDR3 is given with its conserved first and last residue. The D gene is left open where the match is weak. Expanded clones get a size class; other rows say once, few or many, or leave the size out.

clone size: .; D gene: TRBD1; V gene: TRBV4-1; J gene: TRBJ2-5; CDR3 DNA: TGCGCCAGCAGCCAAGACAGGGGGTACGAGACCCAGTACTTC; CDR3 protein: CASSQDRGYETQYF
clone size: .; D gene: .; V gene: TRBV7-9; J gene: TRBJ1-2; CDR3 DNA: TGTGCCAGCATCAAGAGGGGCGCGGGTTATGGCTACACCTTC; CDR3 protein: CASIKRGAGYGYTF
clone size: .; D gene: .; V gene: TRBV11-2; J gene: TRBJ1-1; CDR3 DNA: TGTGCCAGCAGCTTATCCAGGGCCACTGAAGCTTTCTTT; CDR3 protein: CASSLSRATEAFF
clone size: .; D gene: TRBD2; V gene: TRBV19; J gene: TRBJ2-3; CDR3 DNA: TGTGCCAGTAGTAGCGGGGGGGCAGATACGCAGTATTTT; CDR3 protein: CASSSGGADTQYF
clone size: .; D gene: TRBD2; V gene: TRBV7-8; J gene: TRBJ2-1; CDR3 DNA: TGTGCCAGCAGCCAACTAGCGGGCTACAATGAGCAGTTCTTC; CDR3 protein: CASSQLAGYNEQFF
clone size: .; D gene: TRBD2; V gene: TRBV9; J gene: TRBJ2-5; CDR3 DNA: TGTGCCAGCAGCGTAGATTCAGGCGGGGGGGGCACCCAGTACTTC; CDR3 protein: CASSVDSGGGGTQYF
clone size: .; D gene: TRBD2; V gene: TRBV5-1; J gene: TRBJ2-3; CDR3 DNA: TGCGCCAGCAGCTACCTAGCGGGGGGGCCTGGAGATACGCAGTATTTT; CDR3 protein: CASSYLAGGPGDTQYF
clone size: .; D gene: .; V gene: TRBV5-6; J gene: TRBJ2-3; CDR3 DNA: TGTGCCAGCAGCTTGGCGGGTGGCCTAACAGATACGCAGTATTTT; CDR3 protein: CASSLAGGLTDTQYF
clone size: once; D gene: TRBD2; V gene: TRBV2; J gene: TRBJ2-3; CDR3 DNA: TGTGCCAGCAGTGTAGGACTAGCGGCCACAGATACGCAGTATTTT; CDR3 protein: CASSVGLAATDTQYF
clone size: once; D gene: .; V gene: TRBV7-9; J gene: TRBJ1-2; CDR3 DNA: TGTGCCAGCAGCCGGACAGAATCTCACTATGGCTACACCTTC; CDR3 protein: CASSRTESHYGYTF
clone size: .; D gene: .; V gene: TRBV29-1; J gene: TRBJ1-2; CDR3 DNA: TGCAGCGTGGAAGGGCAAGAGCTTTCTAACTATGGCTACACCTTC; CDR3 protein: CSVEGQELSNYGYTF
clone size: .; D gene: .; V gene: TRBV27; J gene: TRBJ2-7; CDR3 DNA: TGTGCCAGCAGTCCAGAAGGGGGGGGGCGCTTGTACGAGCAGTACTTC; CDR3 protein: CASSPEGGGRLYEQYF
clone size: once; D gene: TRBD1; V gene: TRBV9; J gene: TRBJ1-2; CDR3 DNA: TGTGCCAGCGAAGGGACAGTTCCCTATGGCTACACCTTC; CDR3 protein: CASEGTVPYGYTF
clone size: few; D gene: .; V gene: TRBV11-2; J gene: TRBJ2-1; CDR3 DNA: TGTGCCAGCAGCTTAGCGGCGGGCGCGAACAATGAGCAGTTCTTC; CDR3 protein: CASSLAAGANNEQFF
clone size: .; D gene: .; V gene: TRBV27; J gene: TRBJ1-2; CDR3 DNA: TGTGCCAGCAGTCCCCCGGAGGGTGGCTACACCTTC; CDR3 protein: CASSPPEGGYTF
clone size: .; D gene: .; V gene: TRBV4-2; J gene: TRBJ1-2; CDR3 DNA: TGTGCCAGCAGCCAAGATGCGACAGGCCTGGATAAGGGAGGCTACACCTTC; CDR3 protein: CASSQDATGLDKGGYTF
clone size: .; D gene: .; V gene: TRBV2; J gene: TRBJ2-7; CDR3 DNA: TGTGCCAGCAGTTCTTGGGGCGAAGATTACCCCTACGAGCAGTACTTC; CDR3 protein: CASSSWGEDYPYEQYF
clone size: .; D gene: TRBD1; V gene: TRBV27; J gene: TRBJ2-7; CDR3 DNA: TGTGCCAGCAGTTTAGTGGCCGACAGCTTTGGGACAGGGAACGACGAGCAGTACTTC; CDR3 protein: CASSLVADSFGTGNDEQYF
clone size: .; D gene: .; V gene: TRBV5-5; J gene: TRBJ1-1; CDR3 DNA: TGTGCCAGCAGCCCGGATCACGGAGGCCACAGTAGGGGCACTGAAGCTTTCTTT; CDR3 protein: CASSPDHGGHSRGTEAFF
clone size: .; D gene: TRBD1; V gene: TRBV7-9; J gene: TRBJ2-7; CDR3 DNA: TGTGCCAGCAAAGGGGACAGGGTTTTCGACGAGCAGTACTTC; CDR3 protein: CASKGDRVFDEQYF
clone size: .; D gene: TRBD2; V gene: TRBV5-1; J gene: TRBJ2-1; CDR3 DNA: TGTGCCAGCAGCGCTAGACTAGCGGGGCAGGTCAACAATGAGCAGTTCTTC; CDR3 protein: CASSARLAGQVNNEQFF
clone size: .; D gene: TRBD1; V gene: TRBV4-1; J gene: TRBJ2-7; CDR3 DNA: TGCGCCAGCAGCCAAGACCCGGGACAGGGCTACGAGCAGTACTTC; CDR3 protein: CASSQDPGQGYEQYF
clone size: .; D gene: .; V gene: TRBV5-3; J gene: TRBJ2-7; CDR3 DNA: TGTGCCAGCAGCGGCCGGGCCCCGGAGTACTTC; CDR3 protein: CASSGRAPEYF
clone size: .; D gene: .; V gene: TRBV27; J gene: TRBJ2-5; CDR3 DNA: TGTGCCAGCAGTTCCCGACAAGACCAAGAGACCCAGTACTTC; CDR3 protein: CASSSRQDQETQYF
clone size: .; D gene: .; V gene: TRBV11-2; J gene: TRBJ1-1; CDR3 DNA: TGTGCCAGCAGACCGATAATGAACACTGAAGCTTTCTTT; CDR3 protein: CASRPIMNTEAFF
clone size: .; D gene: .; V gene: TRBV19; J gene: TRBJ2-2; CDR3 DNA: TGTGCCAGTAGTATTCCCAGGGAAGGGACCGGGGAGCTGTTTTTT; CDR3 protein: CASSIPREGTGELFF
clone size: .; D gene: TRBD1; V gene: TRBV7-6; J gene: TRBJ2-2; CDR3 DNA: TGTGCCAGCAGCTTCCGGGACAGGGTCCCCACGATGACCGGGGAGCTGTTTTTT; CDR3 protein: CASSFRDRVPTMTGELFF
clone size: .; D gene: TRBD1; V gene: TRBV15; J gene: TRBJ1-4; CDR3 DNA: TGTGCCACCAGCTCACCCGACAGGGATAATAATGAAAAACTGTTTTTT; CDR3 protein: CATSSPDRDNNEKLFF
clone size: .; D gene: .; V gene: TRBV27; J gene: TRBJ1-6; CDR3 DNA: TGTGCCAGCAGTTTTCCGCCCAACATTAATTCACCCCTCCACTTT; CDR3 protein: CASSFPPNINSPLHF
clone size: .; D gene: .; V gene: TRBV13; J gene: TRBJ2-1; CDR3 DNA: TGTGCCAGCAGCTCCCGGAACAATGAGCAGTTCTTC; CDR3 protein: CASSSRNNEQFF
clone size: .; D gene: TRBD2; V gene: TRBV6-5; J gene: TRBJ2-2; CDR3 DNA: TGTGCCAGCAGTTACGGGACTACGAACACCGGGGAGCTGTTTTTT; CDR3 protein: CASSYGTTNTGELFF
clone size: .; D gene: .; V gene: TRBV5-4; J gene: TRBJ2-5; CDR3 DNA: TGTGCCAGCAGCTTGCAGGCGGAGATACAAGAGACCCAGTACTTC; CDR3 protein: CASSLQAEIQETQYF
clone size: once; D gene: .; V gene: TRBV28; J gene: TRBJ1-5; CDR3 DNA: TGTGCCAGCAGTTTATACCAGGGAGGTCAGCCCCAGCATTTT; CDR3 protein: CASSLYQGGQPQHF
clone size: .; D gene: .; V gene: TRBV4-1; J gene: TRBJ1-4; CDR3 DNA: TGCGCCAGCAGCCAAGGATACCAGCCGGGCCCAACTAATGAAAAACTGTTTTTT; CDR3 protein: CASSQGYQPGPTNEKLFF
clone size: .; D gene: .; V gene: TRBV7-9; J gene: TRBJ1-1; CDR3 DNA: TGTGCCAGCAGCTTCGGACAGTACACTGAAGCTTTCTTT; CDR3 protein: CASSFGQYTEAFF
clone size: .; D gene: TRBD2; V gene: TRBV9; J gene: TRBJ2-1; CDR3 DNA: TGTGCCAGCAGCTTCGGCGGGGGGGCCGGGAATGAGCAGTTCTTC; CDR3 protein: CASSFGGGAGNEQFF
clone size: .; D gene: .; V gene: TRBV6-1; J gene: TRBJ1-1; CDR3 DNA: TGTGCCAGCATCAAGAAGAACACTGAAGCTTTCTTT; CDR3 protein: CASIKKNTEAFF
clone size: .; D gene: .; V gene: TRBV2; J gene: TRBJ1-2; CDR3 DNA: TGTGCCAGCAGCGGAGAAGGCGAGATGAGCTACACCTTC; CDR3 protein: CASSGEGEMSYTF
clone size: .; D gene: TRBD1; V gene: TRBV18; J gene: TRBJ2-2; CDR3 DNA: TGTGCCAGCTCACCAAGAGGACAGGGATACACCGGGGAGCTGTTTTTT; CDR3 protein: CASSPRGQGYTGELFF
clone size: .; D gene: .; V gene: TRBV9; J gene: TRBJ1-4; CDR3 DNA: TGTGCCAGCAGCGGAGAACTTAGGGGAGAGGAGACAACTAATGAAAAACTGTTTTTT; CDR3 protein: CASSGELRGEETTNEKLFF
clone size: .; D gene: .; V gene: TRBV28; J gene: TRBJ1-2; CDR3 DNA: TGTGCCAGCAGTTTAGGGGGACCCTATGGCTACACCTTC; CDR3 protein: CASSLGGPYGYTF
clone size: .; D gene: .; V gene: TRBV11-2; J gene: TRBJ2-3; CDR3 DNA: TGTGCCAGCAGCTTATGGGCTCGTTTAACAGATACGCAGTATTTT; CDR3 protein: CASSLWARLTDTQYF
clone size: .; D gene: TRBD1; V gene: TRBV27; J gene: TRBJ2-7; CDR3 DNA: TGTGCCAGCAGTCCACGACAGGGGACCTGGGGCTACGAGCAGTACTTC; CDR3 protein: CASSPRQGTWGYEQYF